The rows below give T cell receptor beta chains drawn from one sample of a study of OX40 agonist ivuxolimab in advanced cancers. Sequencing was performed with immunoSEQ multiplex PCR; in TCRdb, only in-frame clones are kept and a portion is missing. The table lists 35,000 to 45,000 clones, 92% of them singletons. The source material was CD4+ or CD8+ T cells sorted from blood, sampled in a trial of the OX40 agonist ivuxolimab. The receptors were sampled from an adult with an advanced solid tumor such as melanoma, head and neck, liver or kidney cancer. CDR3s include the opening cysteine and the closing phenylalanine or tryptophan. A D gene is named only where the DNA matches it firmly. Not every row has a clone size; where given, it reads once, few, many or a size class.

15,TRBV27,TRBJ2-7,few,TRBD2,TGTGCCAGCAGTTTATCTAGCGGGAGTCTGGACGAGCAGTACTTC,CASSLSSGSLDEQYF
14,TRBV27,TRBJ2-5,-,TRBD2,TGTGCCAGCAACTGGGCGGGAGGCCTTGGGACCCAGTACTTC,CASNWAGGLGTQYF
11,TRBV10-1,TRBJ2-7,-,-,TGCGCCAGCAGTGACGACGCGGGTCTGTACTTC,CASSDDAGLYF
16,TRBV10-1,TRBJ2-1,-,-,TGCGCCAGCAGTGAGTCGGCCCTTTCCCGATACAATGAGCAGTTCTTC,CASSESALSRYNEQFF
14,TRBV7-6,TRBJ2-5,-,-,TGTGCCAGCAGCGCCCTCCGGGCGCAAGAGACCCAGTACTTC,CASSALRAQETQYF
15,TRBV9,TRBJ2-3,few,TRBD1,TGTGCCAGCAGCTACAGGGGGATAGCCGCAGATACGCAGTATTTT,CASSYRGIAADTQYF
18,TRBV2,TRBJ2-3,-,-,TGTGCCAGCAGTGAAGCGCTCGGCAGGGGGGCCCCAACAGATACGCAGTATTTT,CASSEALGRGAPTDTQYF
13,TRBV30,TRBJ2-1,-,TRBD2,TGTGCCTGGGGCGGGAGTACCTACAATGAGCAGTTCTTC,CAWGGSTYNEQFF
18,TRBV4-3,TRBJ2-7,-,TRBD2,TGCGCCAGCAGCCAACTTGCTAGCGGTCCTAGGGGTTCCTACGAGCAGTACTTC,CASSQLASGPRGSYEQYF
15,TRBV7-2,TRBJ2-7,-,TRBD1,TGTGCCAGCAGCTTAGAACCCCAGGGGGTCGACGAGCAGTACTTC,CASSLEPQGVDEQYF
15,TRBV6-5,TRBJ2-1,-,-,TGTGCCAGCAGAAACGGGGCGAGCTCCTACAATGAGCAGTTCTTC,CASRNGASSYNEQFF
14,TRBV9,TRBJ1-2,-,-,TGTGCCAGCAGCGTAGCCGGACAGTTTTATGGCTACACCTTC,CASSVAGQFYGYTF
11,TRBV11-2,TRBJ2-5,-,-,TGTGCCAGCAGCTTAGGCGAGACCCAGTACTTC,CASSLGETQYF
15,TRBV28,TRBJ1-5,once,TRBD1,TGTGCCAGCAGCTCCGGACAGGGGATTAGTCAGCCCCAGCATTTT,CASSSGQGISQPQHF
12,TRBV18,TRBJ2-5,-,-,TGTGCCAGCTCATCTTATCAAGAGACCCAGTACTTC,CASSSYQETQYF
18,TRBV9,TRBJ2-2,-,-,TGTGCCAGCAGCGTAGATCCCTCGACAGGCCCCAACACCGGGGAGCTGTTTTTT,CASSVDPSTGPNTGELFF
14,TRBV9,TRBJ2-7,-,-,TGTGCCAGCAGCTCGCGGTATGGTGGAGACGAGCAGTACTTC,CASSSRYGGDEQYF
13,TRBV7-8,TRBJ1-2,-,-,TGTGCCAGCAGCTTGTGGCCTAACTATGGCTACACCTTC,CASSLWPNYGYTF
15,TRBV6-5,TRBJ2-3,-,TRBD1,TGTGCCAGCAGTCCCTTGGACAGGGGCGTAGATACGCAGTATTTT,CASSPLDRGVDTQYF
15,TRBV6-1,TRBJ2-1,-,-,TGTGCCAGCAGTGACACCCCGGGATCCTACAATGAGCAGTTCTTC,CASSDTPGSYNEQFF
12,TRBV4-1,TRBJ2-7,once,-,TGCGCCAGCAGCCAAGATCTCTACGAGCAGTACTTC,CASSQDLYEQYF
11,TRBV30,TRBJ2-7,-,-,TGTGCCTGGACAGGTTCCTACGAGCAGTACTTC,CAWTGSYEQYF
14,TRBV7-9,TRBJ2-2,-,-,TGTGCCAGCAGCTTAGGGGGAAGTACCGGGGAGCTGTTTTTT,CASSLGGSTGELFF
14,TRBV5-8,TRBJ2-1,-,TRBD1,TGTGCCACCGGTCGGGGACAGGGGGTTGATGAGCAGTTCTTC,CATGRGQGVDEQFF
16,TRBV5-6,TRBJ2-2,-,-,TGTGCCAGCAGCTTGGCCTTGGGGGAGCCAACCGGGGAGCTGTTTTTT,CASSLALGEPTGELFF
13,TRBV6-5,TRBJ2-7,-,-,TGTGCCAGCAGTTACTCGACAGCCTACGAGCAGTACTTC,CASSYSTAYEQYF
16,TRBV19,TRBJ2-7,-,-,TGTGCCAGTAGTATAGAGTATCGTCCGGTCTCCTACGAGCAGTACTTC,CASSIEYRPVSYEQYF
14,TRBV7-8,TRBJ2-7,-,-,TGTGCCAGCAGCTTTATCCCGGGAAACTACGAGCAGTACTTC,CASSFIPGNYEQYF
14,TRBV18,TRBJ2-1,-,TRBD2,TGTGCCAGCTCACTTTGGCGGGAGATGGGTGAGCAGTTCTTC,CASSLWREMGEQFF
11,TRBV28,TRBJ2-7,-,-,TGTGCCAGCAGTTTGCGATACGAGCAGTACTTC,CASSLRYEQYF
14,TRBV27,TRBJ2-7,-,-,TGTGCCAGCAGTTCCCGGATGGGCGCGTACGAGCAGTACTTC,CASSSRMGAYEQYF
15,TRBV9,TRBJ2-2,-,-,TGTGCCAGCAGCGTAGTGCCAGGGTCTTTTCGGGAGCTGTTTTTT,CASSVVPGSFRELFF
14,TRBV27,TRBJ2-2,-,-,TGTGCCAGCGGGGGGTTTTTTGGACCCGGGGAGCTGTTTTTT,CASGGFFGPGELFF